This entry lists 32 T cell receptor beta chains sequenced from one sample in a study of T cell changes during pregnancy in multiple sclerosis. Clones were read by immunoSEQ multiplex PCR, and TCRdb kept only the in-frame ones, dropping some. Counted here are 55,000 to 70,000 clones, approximately 92% occurring once; the ten biggest clones make up around 3.3%. Here the sequenced sample was CD8+ T cells from peripheral blood mononuclear cells, taken in the third trimester of pregnancy. These receptors all stem from a female donor in good health, enrolled as a control in a pregnancy study.

CDR3 in amino acids: CASSRWQNTEAFF. The CDR3 DNA reads TGTGCCAGCAGCCGTTGGCAGAACACTGAAGCTTTCTTT. The V call is TRBV7-9, the J call TRBJ1-1; D unresolved. Germline V gives CDR1 SEHNR, CDR2 FQNEAQ (reference sequence). CDR3 size: 13 residues. V lost 5 bases, J lost 1 base, and 8 bases lay in between.

The V and J genes are TRBV4-1 and TRBJ1-5; the match to TRBD1 covers 9 bases. Germline V lookup: CDR1 MGHRA, CDR2 YSYEKL. The CDR3 is 16 amino acids. Unmatched junction bases numbered 10, after V lost 3 bases and J lost 7 bases. The CDR3 loop reads CASSHRTGGAGQPQHF. CDR3 DNA: TGCGCCAGCAGCCACCGAACAGGGGGCGCAGGACAGCCCCAGCATTTT.

This rearrangement joins TRBV4-1 to TRBJ1-4, with D hard to call. V lost 0 bases, J lost 7 bases, and 9 bases lay in between. The CDR3 is 14 residues long. Germline CDR1 is MGHRA and CDR2 is YSYEKL. The CDR3 sequence is CASSQDAVFEKLFF. CDR3 sequence (DNA): TGCGCCAGCAGCCAAGACGCAGTATTTGAAAAACTGTTTTTT.

This chain joins TRBV19 and TRBJ2-7; tentative D call: TRBD2 (6 bases). The CDR3 extends over 16 amino acids. CDR1 is LNHDA, CDR2 SQIVND, per germline (reference sequence). The V and J ends lost 1 base and 0 bases respectively, with 13 bases between them. The CDR3 here is CASSIGGGAYSYEQYF. CDR3 in DNA: TGTGCCAGTAGTATAGGGGGCGGGGCCTACTCCTACGAGCAGTACTTC. Full variable domain (rest looked up from reference TRBV19 and TRBJ2-7): DGGITQSPKYLFRKEGQNVTLSCEQNLNHDAMYWYRQDPGQGLRLIYYSQIVNDFQKGDIAEGYSVSREKKESFPLTVTSAQKNPTAFYLCASSIGGGAYSYEQYFGPGTRLTVT.

The rearrangement links TRBV5-1 to TRBJ2-1; no firm D call. The CDR3 is 11 residues long. Trimming left V 6 bases short and J 3 bases short, with 4 bases between. The germline V gene encodes CDR1 SGHRS and CDR2 YFSETQ. CDR3 region: CASILYNEQFF. CDR3 coding DNA: TGCGCCAGCATTCTCTACAATGAGCAGTTCTTC.

In DNA form, the CDR3 reads TGTGCCAGCAGGTCCTTCCAAGCGGGGGGCTCCTACAATGAGCAGTTCTTC. It codes for CASRSFQAGGSYNEQFF. The J gene is TRBJ2-1, the V gene TRBV2, with 9 bases that match TRBD2. Germline V gene lookup returns CDR1 SNHLY and CDR2 FYNNEI. The CDR3 is made up of 17 amino acids. V dropped 6 bases and J dropped 0; count of bases not matched to a gene: 9.

The chain combines TRBV7-9 with TRBJ2-7; possibly TRBD1 for D (5 bases). The CDR3 totals 15 residues. Germline V CDR1 and CDR2: SEHNR, FQNEAQ (reference sequence). Trimming pared 0 bases from V and 6 bases from J, leaving 15 bases between. The CDR3 bases are TGTGCCAGCAGCTTAGCGATAGGGGTGGCCGGCGAGCAGTACTTC. Protein product: CASSLAIGVAGEQYF.

The chain couples TRBV27 to TRBJ1-1; 9 positions match TRBD1. Trimming took 6 bases from V and 3 from J; bases not matched to a gene: 8. The CDR3 extends over 15 amino acids. Germline lookup yields CDR1 MNHEY and CDR2 SMNVEV (reference sequence). The CDR3 coding sequence is TGTGCCAGCAGCCTGACAGGGGGAGGAGACACTGAAGCTTTCTTT. Encoded protein: CASSLTGGGDTEAFF.

The CDR3: CASSGQGVGGYTF. The CDR3 nucleotides read TGTGCCAGTAGTGGACAGGGGGTGGGAGGCTACACCTTC. The chain links TRBV19 to TRBJ1-2, with TRBD1 matching 10 bases. The CDR3 runs 13 residues. Germline CDR1 is LNHDA and CDR2 is SQIVND (reference sequence). The V and J ends lost 5 bases and 8 bases, in that order; junction bases with no gene match: 5.

The V and J genes are TRBV5-6 and TRBJ2-7, with 11 nucleotides matching TRBD2. The V gene's germline CDR1 is SGHDT and CDR2 YYEEEE. This CDR3 is 19 amino acids long. Trimming took 0 bases from V and 0 from J; bases not matched to a gene: 11. The CDR3 DNA sequence: TGTGCCAGCAGCTTGGTGACTAGCGGGGAACTTCCTTTCTCCTACGAGCAGTACTTC. Translated, it gives CASSLVTSGELPFSYEQYF. Combining the CDR3 with reference TRBV5-6 and TRBJ2-7 gives the whole variable domain DAGVTQSPTHLIKTRGQQVTLRCSPKSGHDTVSWYQQALGQGPQFIFQYYEEEERQRGNFPDRFSGHQFPNYSSELNVNALLLGDSALYLCASSLVTSGELPFSYEQYFGPGTRLTVT.

This rearrangement joins TRBV2 to TRBJ2-1; D is possibly TRBD2 (6 bases). Deletions cut 6 bases from V and 8 bases from J, with 14 bases between. There are 13 residues in the CDR3. In germline, CDR1 is SNHLY, CDR2 FYNNEI. DNA for the CDR3: TGTGCCAGCAGCCGGGACTCCCCCGATGAGCAGTTCTTC. Protein product: CASSRDSPDEQFF.

The V call is TRBV4-3, the J call TRBJ1-2; 10 nucleotides align to TRBD1. Germline lookup yields CDR1 LGHNA and CDR2 YSLEER. The junction had 4 bases not matched to a gene; V was cut back by 0 bases and J by 3 bases. The CDR3 runs 16 residues. The CDR3 loop is CASSQDRDRGDYGYTF. In DNA, the CDR3 is TGCGCCAGCAGCCAAGATAGGGACAGGGGTGACTATGGCTACACCTTC.

This clone was observed once. This chain joins TRBV4-3 and TRBJ2-7; 11 bases fit TRBD1. The ends lost 4 bases at V and 9 bases at J; junction bases unmatched: 11. Germline V gene sequence: CDR1 LGHNA, CDR2 YSLEER. This CDR3 is built from 15 residues. For the CDR3, the DNA is TGCGCCAGCAGCCCGGGGACAGGGGGTCCCCTGGGGCAGTACTTC. It translates to CASSPGTGGPLGQYF.

This chain uses TRBV10-3 with TRBJ1-2; D is unclear. The CDR3 covers 9 residues. Trimming pared 8 bases from V and 7 bases from J, leaving 5 bases between. Germline V gene data show CDR1 as ENHRY and CDR2 as SYGVKD. The CDR3: CAIGSGYTF. The DNA of the CDR3 is TGTGCCATCGGGAGTGGCTACACCTTC.

This clone is a singleton in its sample. The chain couples TRBV6-5 to TRBJ1-1, with 7 bases aligning to TRBD1. This CDR3 is built from 15 residues. Per the germline V gene, CDR1 is MNHEY and CDR2 is SVGAGI. J gave up 4 bases and V 0 bases, and 5 bases lay outside the gene matches. This chain's CDR3 is CASSYSGQGGTEAFF. CDR3 coding DNA: TGTGCCAGCAGTTACTCGGGGCAGGGGGGCACTGAAGCTTTCTTT.

This clone was counted a single time. The V and J genes are TRBV15 and TRBJ2-1, with 9 bases lining up with TRBD2. Germline values: CDR1 LNHNV, CDR2 YYDKDF (reference sequence). V was clipped by 1 base and J by 4 bases; unmatched bases: 8. The CDR3 has 17 amino acids. CDR3 sequence reads: CATSRVGLAGNYNEQFF. CDR3 in DNA: TGTGCCACCAGCAGAGTTGGGCTAGCGGGGAATTACAATGAGCAGTTCTTC.

The CDR3 sequence: CASSWADGTGERLTMNTEAFF. In DNA, the CDR3 is TGCGCCAGCAGCTGGGCAGACGGGACAGGGGAAAGACTGACAATGAACACTGAAGCTTTCTTT. The chain couples TRBV5-1 to TRBJ1-1; TRBD1 matches at 10 bases. This CDR3 region has 21 residues. Germline values: CDR1 SGHRS, CDR2 YFSETQ. The junction had 20 bases not matched to a gene; V was cut back by 3 bases and J by 0 bases.

The V and J genes are TRBV15 and TRBJ1-3; a weak D match, TRBD1 (6 bases). The CDR3 spans 15 residues. The ends were cut back, 0 bases at V and 3 bases at J, with 9 bases in the middle. The germline V gene encodes CDR1 LNHNV and CDR2 YYDKDF (reference sequence). CDR3 protein: CATSRDQGGGNTIYF. The CDR3, as DNA: TGTGCCACCAGCAGAGATCAAGGGGGTGGAAACACCATATATTTT.

The chain couples TRBV5-1 to TRBJ1-5; 12 nucleotides line up with TRBD1. The CDR3 covers 15 residues. Per the germline V gene, CDR1 is SGHRS and CDR2 is YFSETQ. V dropped 4 bases and J dropped 6; count of bases not matched to a gene: 5. CDR3 DNA: TGCGCCAGCAGCCCCGGGACAGGGGGCTTTCAGCCCCAGCATTTT. As protein: CASSPGTGGFQPQHF.

The chain has TRBV25-1 and TRBJ1-4; 8 bases are a match to TRBD1. CDR3 length: 14 amino acids. V lost 5 bases to trimming and J lost 5 bases; unmatched junction nucleotides: 4. Per the germline V gene, CDR1 is MGHDK and CDR2 is SYGVNS. The CDR3 DNA reads TGTGCCAGCAGTTCATACAGGGGGAATGAAAAACTGTTTTTT. Translating it yields CASSSYRGNEKLFF.

The chain recombines TRBV29-1 with TRBJ2-7; 12 nucleotides line up with TRBD1. The CDR3 has 13 amino acids. Germline V gene sequence: CDR1 SQVTM, CDR2 ANQGSEA. V was pared by 5 bases and J by 4 bases, with 3 bases of the junction left unmatched. DNA for the CDR3: TGCAGCGTTCCGGGACAGGGGGCTTACGAGCAGTACTTC. Translated, it gives CSVPGQGAYEQYF.

J is TRBJ1-2 and V is TRBV27, with a tentative D call TRBD1 (5 bases). Germline V gene data show CDR1 as MNHEY and CDR2 as SMNVEV (reference sequence). V shed 6 bases and J shed 5 bases, with 31 bases lying between them. There are 19 residues in the CDR3. CDR3 sequence reads: CASRTLSGQGGWGRYGYTF. For the CDR3, the DNA is TGTGCCAGCAGGACCTTATCGGGCCAGGGAGGGTGGGGACGTTATGGCTACACCTTC.

The V and J genes are TRBV5-1 and TRBJ2-7; D is ambiguous. Germline CDR1 and CDR2: SGHRS and YFSETQ. The ends were cut back, 0 bases at V and 3 bases at J, with 4 bases in the middle. CDR3 length: 12 amino acids. The CDR3 DNA follows: TGCGCCAGCAGCTTGGAGAGCTACGAGCAGTACTTC. It is translated as CASSLESYEQYF.

The genes are TRBV30 and TRBJ1-5; 10 bases agree with TRBD1. With 2 bases clipped from V and 0 bases from J, the junction kept 10 bases outside the gene matches. The CDR3 sequence is 18 residues long. Germline V CDR1 and CDR2: GTSNPN, SVGIG (reference sequence). In DNA form, the CDR3 reads TGTGCCTGGAGTACCGGGACAGGGGATTCGCATAGCAATCAGCCCCAGCATTTT. This encodes CAWSTGTGDSHSNQPQHF.

The chain has TRBV27 and TRBJ2-3; TRBD1 might be the D (5 bases). The CDR3 is 14 amino acids. CDR1 is MNHEY and CDR2 is SMNVEV in the germline V gene (reference sequence). Trimming stripped 2 bases from V and 4 bases from J, with 10 bases between. Written as DNA, the CDR3 is TGTGCCAGCAGTTTAAGGGGTACCCCAGATACGCAGTATTTT. Translated: CASSLRGTPDTQYF.

V usage is TRBV7-9 and J usage is TRBJ2-3; TRBD2 matches at 14 bases. Germline lookup yields CDR1 SEHNR and CDR2 FQNEAQ (reference sequence). Unmatched junction bases numbered 8, after V lost 5 bases and J lost 1 base. The CDR3 consists of 18 residues. DNA for the CDR3: TGTGCCAGCAGCGCAAGGACTAGCGGGGGGTATTGCACAGATACGCAGTATTTT. Amino acids: CASSARTSGGYCTDTQYF.

This chain uses TRBV2 with TRBJ1-6, with D unclear. The CDR3 sequence is 17 residues long. Germline V gives CDR1 SNHLY, CDR2 FYNNEI. V shed 5 bases and J shed 3 bases, with 17 bases lying between them. The CDR3 spells CASSSDPRRDYNSPLHF. DNA for the CDR3: TGTGCCAGCAGTTCGGATCCCCGACGGGACTATAATTCACCCCTCCACTTT.

This rearrangement joins TRBV19 to TRBJ2-2; 8 bases fit TRBD1. This CDR3 contains 15 residues. Losses at the gene ends were 6 bases for V and 5 bases for J; bases not matched to a gene: 8. Germline V CDR1 and CDR2: LNHDA, SQIVND (reference sequence). CDR3 sequence reads: CASSPGQGSTGELFF. CDR3 nucleotide sequence: TGTGCCAGTAGCCCAGGACAGGGAAGTACCGGGGAGCTGTTTTTT.

The chain links TRBV6-5 to TRBJ2-3, with D possibly matching TRBD2 (7 bases). Per germline, CDR1 MNHEY and CDR2 SVGAGI. The V end was cut by 6 bases, the J end by 2 bases, with 15 bases between. This CDR3 spans 15 amino acids. CDR3 coding DNA: TGTGCCAGCAGGTACCGGGGGGCCCCCACAGATACGCAGTATTTT. It specifies CASRYRGAPTDTQYF.

This chain connects TRBV29-1 to TRBJ1-2, with D tentatively TRBD1 (5 bases). This CDR3 spans 13 amino acids. The germline V gene has CDR1 SQVTM and CDR2 ANQGSEA. Trimming left V 3 bases short and J 4 bases short, with 12 bases between. The CDR3: CSVDGPQGYGYTF. The CDR3 bases are TGCAGCGTTGACGGGCCCCAGGGCTATGGCTACACCTTC.

This clone was detected a few times. The chain uses TRBV11-2 and TRBJ1-5; TRBD1 aligns across 7 bases. This CDR3 spans 15 amino acids. Per germline, CDR1 SGHAT and CDR2 FQNNGV. The trim removed 5 bases at V and 7 bases at J, leaving 11 bases unmatched. This CDR3 reads CASSVGGRGGQPQHF. The CDR3 nucleotides are TGTGCCAGCAGCGTAGGGGGCAGGGGTGGCCAGCCCCAGCATTTT.

The rearrangement joins TRBV27 to TRBJ1-6; the D is unclear. The CDR3 runs 16 residues. V lost 5 bases to trimming and J lost 0 bases, with 11 bases between them. CDR1 is MNHEY and CDR2 is SMNVEV in the germline V gene (reference sequence). CDR3 coding DNA: TGTGCCAGCAGTCCTAGGATGAGCTCCTATAATTCACCCCTCCACTTT. Amino acids: CASSPRMSSYNSPLHF.